This T cell receptor beta chain was recovered during a study of cytotoxic CD8 clonotypes in ibrutinib-treated CLL. Study-level background: The group held 11 to 12 relapsed/refractory and around 15 treatment-naive patients, with fewer than 18 IGHV unmutated. Study-wide results and caveats: There were few public clonotypes, and on treatment they contracted or stayed stable. Baseline clonality, higher than in age-matched healthy donors, tracked circulating CD8+ T-cell counts.

CDR1 is MDHEN and CDR2 is SYDVKM in the germline V gene. The CDR3 is 14 residues long. V trimming: 5 bases; J trimming: 4 bases; junction bases outside the gene matches: 6. About this clone: The antigen is unknown.

Only in-frame clones appear in the TCRdb table, and some are missing; sequencing was by immunoSEQ multiplex PCR. Of approximately 190,000 clones in the sample, 75% to 80% were seen once. V and J are TRBV28 and TRBJ1-1; TRBD1 agrees at 8 bases. The sample was PBMCs, taken after 12 months of ibrutinib treatment. This clonotype was obtained from a human donor with chronic lymphocytic leukemia. CDR3 sequence reads: CASSPLRGLTEAFF. In nucleotides, the CDR3 is TGTGCCAGCAGTCCCCTCAGGGGGCTCACTGAAGCTTTCTTT.